The rows below give T cell receptor beta chains drawn from one sample of a study of cytomegalovirus exposure and HLA in healthy donors. Here immunoSEQ multiplex PCR was the method, and the copy in TCRdb shows in-frame clones only, minus some. Across tens of thousands of clones, the top ten clones capture around 4.7% of the sample. Sequencing used PBMCs. The receptors were sampled from a female donor in good health and CMV-seronegative. Each CDR3 is given with its conserved first and last residue. A D gene is named only where the DNA matches it firmly.

d_call j_call v_call cdr3_nt cdr3_aa
NA TRBJ1-2 TRBV5-1 TGCGCCAGCAGCTTGCCCGGGGAGGTCTATGGCTACACCTTC CASSLPGEVYGYTF
TRBD1 TRBJ1-6 TRBV4-1 TGCGCCAGCGGCCCCGGGACAGGGAATTCACCCCTCCACTTT CASGPGTGNSPLHF
TRBD1 TRBJ2-7 TRBV2 TGTGCCAGCAGTGATTCCAGGGGGAACAGAAATTCCTACGAGCAGTACTTC CASSDSRGNRNSYEQYF
NA TRBJ1-1 TRBV4-1 TGCGCCAGCAGCCAAGATTCGGTTCGAGCTTTCTTT CASSQDSVRAFF
TRBD2 TRBJ2-3 TRBV9 TGTGCCAGCAGCGTGCCTCGACTAGCGGGGGGGACAGATACGCAGTATTTT CASSVPRLAGGTDTQYF
TRBD1 TRBJ1-2 TRBV14 TGTGCCAGCAGCCAAGATTGGGGACAGGATAACTATGGCTACACCTTC CASSQDWGQDNYGYTF
NA TRBJ1-2 TRBV4-3 TGCGCCAGCAGCCAACCCGGGGCAGGGGACTATGGCTACACCTTC CASSQPGAGDYGYTF
NA TRBJ2-5 TRBV2 TGTGCCAGCAGTGAATCGACAGAACAAGAGACCCAGTACTTC CASSESTEQETQYF
TRBD2 TRBJ2-5 TRBV4-3 TGCGCCAGCAGCCCTTCTCCGGGACTAGCGGGGGTGGAGACCCAGTACTTC CASSPSPGLAGVETQYF
TRBD2 TRBJ2-2 TRBV5-6 TGTGCCAGCAGCTCCGAAGGCGGGGGGGGTCCCGGCGGGGAGCTGTTTTTT CASSSEGGGGPGGELFF
NA TRBJ1-6 TRBV4-2 TGTGCCAGCAGCCCCGCAGCCCTGATCGGGGGTTCACCCCTCCACTTT CASSPAALIGGSPLHF
NA TRBJ2-4 TRBV4-1 TGCGCCAGCAGCCAAGATATGGGACACAACATTCAGTACTTC CASSQDMGHNIQYF
NA TRBJ1-1 TRBV28 TGTGCCGTCCAAATGAACACTGAAGCTTTCTTT CAVQMNTEAFF
TRBD2 TRBJ2-2 TRBV5-1 TGCGCCAGCAGAACTAGCGGGGGAACCGGGGAGCTGTTTTTT CASRTSGGTGELFF
TRBD2 TRBJ2-3 TRBV7-3 TGTGCCAGCAGCTTAACCGGGGGGAGGAATACGCAGTATTTT CASSLTGGRNTQYF
NA TRBJ1-3 TRBV9 TGTGCCAGCAGCCCATCAGACAGCTCTGGAAACACCATATATTTT CASSPSDSSGNTIYF
NA TRBJ2-3 TRBV6-6 TGTGCCAGCAGTTTAACCAGGTCAGATACGCAGTATTTT CASSLTRSDTQYF
NA TRBJ1-6 TRBV11-3 TGTGCCAGCAGTTTCGGACAGTCTAATTCACCCCTCCACTTT CASSFGQSNSPLHF
NA TRBJ2-7 TRBV7-9 TGTGCCAGCAGCCCCCGGACAGCGAGCTCCTACGAGCAGTACTTC CASSPRTASSYEQYF
NA TRBJ1-2 TRBV11-2 TGTGCCAGCAGCTCGAACAGTGACGGCTACACCTTC CASSSNSDGYTF
TRBD2 TRBJ2-3 TRBV7-2 TGTGCCAGCAGCCAGCAAGAGCGGGGTGGCGATACGCAGTATTTT CASSQQERGGDTQYF
NA TRBJ1-3 TRBV10-3 TGTGCCATCAGAACAGGGAACTCTGGAAACACCATATATTTT CAIRTGNSGNTIYF
NA TRBJ1-5 TRBV7-2 TGTGCCAGCAGCCCCGACTTTCGGTATAGCAATCAGCCCCAGCATTTT CASSPDFRYSNQPQHF
NA TRBJ1-2 TRBV6-5 TGTGCCAGCAGTTACGAAGGGGACTTAAACTATGGCTACACCTTC CASSYEGDLNYGYTF
NA TRBJ1-1 TRBV7-6 TGTGCCAGCAGCTTAGACCACAGGAACACTGAAGCTTTCTTT CASSLDHRNTEAFF
TRBD1 TRBJ1-2 TRBV6-1 TGTGCCAGCAGTGAATTGGAGGACAGGGTCTATGGCTACACCTTC CASSELEDRVYGYTF
TRBD2 TRBJ2-3 TRBV9 TGTGCCAGCAGCTTCGGACTAGCGGGCCTTCGAGGCACAGATACGCAGTATTTT CASSFGLAGLRGTDTQYF
TRBD1 TRBJ1-5 TRBV6-6 TGTGCCAGCACCCCAGACAGGGGTGGTCAGCCCCAGCATTTT CASTPDRGGQPQHF
TRBD1 TRBJ2-2 TRBV19 TGTGCCAGTAGTCCCCGGGACAGGGGGCTTGTCGGGGAGCTGTTTTTT CASSPRDRGLVGELFF
NA TRBJ2-7 TRBV2 TGTGCCAGCAGCGCGACAGGAAACTCCTACGAGCAGTACTTC CASSATGNSYEQYF
NA TRBJ1-4 TRBV5-8 TGTGCCAGCAGCCGTACGACAGCCTATAATGAAAAACTGTTTTTT CASSRTTAYNEKLFF
NA TRBJ2-7 TRBV7-2 TGTGCCAGCAGCCCTGGATGGCGGGGAAGTCACCACGAGCAGTACTTC CASSPGWRGSHHEQYF
TRBD2 TRBJ2-3 TRBV29-1 TGCGGCCTTAGCGGGGGGGAGAAAAGCACAGATACGCAGTATTTT CGLSGGEKSTDTQYF
NA TRBJ2-1 TRBV9 TGTGCCAGCAGCCCGGACAGATACAATGAGCAGTTCTTC CASSPDRYNEQFF
TRBD1 TRBJ1-5 TRBV19 TGTGCCAGTAGAGACAGGGACCATCAGCCCCAGCATTTT CASRDRDHQPQHF
NA TRBJ1-1 TRBV28 TGTGCCAGCAGATCACACAGGGTCGGGAACACTGAAGCTTTCTTT CASRSHRVGNTEAFF
NA TRBJ1-1 TRBV10-1 TGCGCCAGCAGTGGAGGGTCAACAGGGATCGGCACTGAAGCTTTCTTT CASSGGSTGIGTEAFF
NA TRBJ2-7 TRBV5-1 TGCGCCAGCAGCCCCGACAGTCCTCGGGACGAGCAGTACTTC CASSPDSPRDEQYF
TRBD1 TRBJ2-2 TRBV9 TGTGCCAGCAGCGTGGAGGGACAGGGGGCTTACACCGGGGAGCTGTTTTTT CASSVEGQGAYTGELFF
TRBD1 TRBJ2-7 TRBV9 TGTGCCAGCAGCGTGGGGCAGGGGGCCTACGAGCAGTACTTC CASSVGQGAYEQYF
NA TRBJ1-6 TRBV10-3 TGTGCCATCAGTTTGGAGACAGTAGATAATTCACCCCTCCACTTT CAISLETVDNSPLHF
TRBD1 TRBJ2-7 TRBV7-9 TGTGCCATCAGACAGGGCCCCTACGAGCAGTACTTC CAIRQGPYEQYF
NA TRBJ2-3 TRBV7-6 TGTGCCAGCAGCCTCGGGGGAGGCGCAGATACGCAGTATTTT CASSLGGGADTQYF
NA TRBJ1-3 TRBV19 TGTGCCAGTAGTCCTTTGACAGTAACGAGCTCTGGAAACACCATATATTTT CASSPLTVTSSGNTIYF